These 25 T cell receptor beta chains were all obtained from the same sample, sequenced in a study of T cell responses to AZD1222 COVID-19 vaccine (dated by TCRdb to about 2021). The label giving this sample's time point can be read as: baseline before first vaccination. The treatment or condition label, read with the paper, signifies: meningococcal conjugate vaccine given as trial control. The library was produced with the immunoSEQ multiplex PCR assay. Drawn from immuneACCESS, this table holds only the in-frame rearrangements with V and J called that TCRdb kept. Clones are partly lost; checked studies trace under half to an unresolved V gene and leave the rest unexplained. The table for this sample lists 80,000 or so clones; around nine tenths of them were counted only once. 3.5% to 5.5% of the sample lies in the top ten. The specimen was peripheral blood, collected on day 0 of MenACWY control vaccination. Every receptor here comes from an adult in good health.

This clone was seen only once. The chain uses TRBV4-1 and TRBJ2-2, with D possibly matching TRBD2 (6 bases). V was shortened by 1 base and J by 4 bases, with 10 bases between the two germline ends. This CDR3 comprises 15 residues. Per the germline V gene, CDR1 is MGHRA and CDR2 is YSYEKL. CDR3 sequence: CASSQVSGPTGELFF. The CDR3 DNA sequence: TGCGCCAGCAGCCAAGTGAGCGGGCCCACCGGGGAGCTGTTTTTT.

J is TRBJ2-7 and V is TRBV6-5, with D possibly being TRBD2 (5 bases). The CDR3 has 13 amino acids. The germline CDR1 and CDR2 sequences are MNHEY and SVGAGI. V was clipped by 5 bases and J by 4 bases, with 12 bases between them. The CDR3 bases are TGTGCCAGCAGTCGGGATTCGACTTACGAGCAGTACTTC. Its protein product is CASSRDSTYEQYF.

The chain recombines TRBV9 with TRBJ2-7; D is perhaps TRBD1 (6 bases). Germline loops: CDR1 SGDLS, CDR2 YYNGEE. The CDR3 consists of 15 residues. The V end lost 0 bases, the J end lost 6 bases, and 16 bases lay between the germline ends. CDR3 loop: CASSVGGHLGGEQYF. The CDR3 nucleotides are TGTGCCAGCAGCGTAGGTGGCCACCTAGGGGGCGAGCAGTACTTC.

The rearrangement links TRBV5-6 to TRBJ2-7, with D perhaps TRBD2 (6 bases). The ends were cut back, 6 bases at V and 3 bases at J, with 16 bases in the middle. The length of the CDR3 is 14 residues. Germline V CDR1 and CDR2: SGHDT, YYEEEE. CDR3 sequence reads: CASIRGSGRYEQYF. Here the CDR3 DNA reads TGTGCCAGCATCCGGGGTAGCGGACGCTACGAGCAGTACTTC.

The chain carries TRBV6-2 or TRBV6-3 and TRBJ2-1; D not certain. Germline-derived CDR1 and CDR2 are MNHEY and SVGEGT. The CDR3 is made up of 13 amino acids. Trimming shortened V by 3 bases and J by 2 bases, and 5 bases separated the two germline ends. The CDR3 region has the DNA TGTGCCAGCAGTTATGAAGCCTACAATGAGCAGTTCTTC. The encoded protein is CASSYEAYNEQFF.

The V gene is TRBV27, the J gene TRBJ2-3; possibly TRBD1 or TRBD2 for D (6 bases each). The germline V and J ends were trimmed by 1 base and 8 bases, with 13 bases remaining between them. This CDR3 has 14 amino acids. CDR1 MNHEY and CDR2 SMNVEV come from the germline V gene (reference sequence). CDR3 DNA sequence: TGTGCCAGCAGTTTATTGGCCAGGGGAGGTACGCAGTATTTT. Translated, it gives CASSLLARGGTQYF.

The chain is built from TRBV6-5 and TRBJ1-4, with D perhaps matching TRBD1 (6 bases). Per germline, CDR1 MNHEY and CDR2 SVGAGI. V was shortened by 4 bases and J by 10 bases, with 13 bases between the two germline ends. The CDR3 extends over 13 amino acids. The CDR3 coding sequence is TGTGCCAGCAGTTCCGGGACACCGGGAAAACTGTTTTTT. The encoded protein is CASSSGTPGKLFF.

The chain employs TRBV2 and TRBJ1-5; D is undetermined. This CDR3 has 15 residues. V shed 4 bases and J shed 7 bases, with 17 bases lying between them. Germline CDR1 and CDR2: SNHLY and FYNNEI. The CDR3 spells CASSGVGVGGQPQHF. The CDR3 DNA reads TGTGCCAGCAGTGGAGTCGGGGTTGGAGGCCAGCCCCAGCATTTT.

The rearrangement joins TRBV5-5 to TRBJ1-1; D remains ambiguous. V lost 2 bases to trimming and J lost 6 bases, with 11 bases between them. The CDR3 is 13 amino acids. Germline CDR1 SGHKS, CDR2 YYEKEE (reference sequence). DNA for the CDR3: TGTGCCAGCAGCTTCCAGGAGAGAGCTGAAGCTTTCTTT. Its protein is CASSFQERAEAFF.

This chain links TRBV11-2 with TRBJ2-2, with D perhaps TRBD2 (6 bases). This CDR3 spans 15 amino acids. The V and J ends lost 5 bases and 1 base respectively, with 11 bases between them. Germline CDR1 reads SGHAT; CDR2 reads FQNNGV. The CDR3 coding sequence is TGTGCCAGCAGCGTCCTAGCGATGAACACCGGGGAGCTGTTTTTT. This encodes CASSVLAMNTGELFF. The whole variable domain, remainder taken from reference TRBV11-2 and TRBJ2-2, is EAGVAQSPRYKIIEKRQSVAFWCNPISGHATLYWYQQILGQGPKLLIQFQNNGVVDDSQLPKDRFSAERLKGVDSTLKIQPAKLEDSAVYLCASSVLAMNTGELFFGEGSRLTVL.

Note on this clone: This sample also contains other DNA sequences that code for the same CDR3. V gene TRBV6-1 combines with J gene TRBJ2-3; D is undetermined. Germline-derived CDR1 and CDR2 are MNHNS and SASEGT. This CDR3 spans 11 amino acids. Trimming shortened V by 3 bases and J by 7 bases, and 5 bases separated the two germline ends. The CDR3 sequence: CASSEPNTQYF. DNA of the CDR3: TGTGCCAGCAGTGAGCCAAATACGCAGTATTTT.

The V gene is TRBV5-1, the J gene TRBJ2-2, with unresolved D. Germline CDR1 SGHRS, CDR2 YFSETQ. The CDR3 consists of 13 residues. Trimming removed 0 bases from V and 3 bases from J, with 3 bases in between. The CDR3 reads CASSLEYTGELFF. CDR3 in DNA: TGCGCCAGCAGCTTGGAATACACCGGGGAGCTGTTTTTT.

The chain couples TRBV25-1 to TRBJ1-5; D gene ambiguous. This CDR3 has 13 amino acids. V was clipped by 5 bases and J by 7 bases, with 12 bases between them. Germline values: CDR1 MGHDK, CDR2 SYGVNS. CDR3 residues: CASSPQGEQPQHF. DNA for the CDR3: TGTGCCAGCAGTCCACAAGGTGAACAGCCCCAGCATTTT.

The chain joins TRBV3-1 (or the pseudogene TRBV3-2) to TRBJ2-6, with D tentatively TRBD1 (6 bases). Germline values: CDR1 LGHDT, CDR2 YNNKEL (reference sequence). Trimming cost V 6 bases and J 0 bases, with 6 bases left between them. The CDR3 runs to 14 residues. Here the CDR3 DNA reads TGTGCCAGCAGACAGGGCTCTGGGGCCAACGTCCTGACTTTC. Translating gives CASRQGSGANVLTF.

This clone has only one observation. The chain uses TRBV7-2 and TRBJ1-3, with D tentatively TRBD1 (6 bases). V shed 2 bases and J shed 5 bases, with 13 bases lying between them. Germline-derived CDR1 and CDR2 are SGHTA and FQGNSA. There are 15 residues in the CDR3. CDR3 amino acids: CASSLLEGGRNTIYF. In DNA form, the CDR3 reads TGTGCCAGCAGCTTACTGGAGGGGGGGCGAAACACCATATATTTT.

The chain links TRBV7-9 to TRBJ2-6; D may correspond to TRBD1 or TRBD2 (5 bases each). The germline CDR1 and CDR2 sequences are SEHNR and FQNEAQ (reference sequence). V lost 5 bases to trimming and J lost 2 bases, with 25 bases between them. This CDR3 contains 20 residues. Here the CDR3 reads CASSTSSGAGWRAGANVLTF. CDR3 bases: TGTGCCAGCAGCACCTCTTCTGGAGCAGGGTGGCGGGCTGGGGCCAACGTCCTGACTTTC.

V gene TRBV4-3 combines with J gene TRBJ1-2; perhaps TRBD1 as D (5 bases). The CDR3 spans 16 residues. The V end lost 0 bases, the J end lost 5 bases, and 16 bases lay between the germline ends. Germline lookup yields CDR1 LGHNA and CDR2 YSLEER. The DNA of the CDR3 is TGCGCCAGCAGCCAAGATCGGGGGGGGTCGGTGTATGGCTACACCTTC. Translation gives CASSQDRGGSVYGYTF.

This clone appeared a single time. CDR3 residues: CASSFRGQGNQPQHF. The CDR3 nucleotides are TGTGCCAGCAGTTTCCGGGGGCAGGGCAATCAGCCCCAGCATTTT. The genes are TRBV28 and TRBJ1-5, with a tentative D call TRBD1 (6 bases). V gave up 3 bases and J gave up 2 bases, with 11 bases separating them. Germline V lookup: CDR1 MDHEN, CDR2 SYDVKM. CDR3 size: 15 residues.

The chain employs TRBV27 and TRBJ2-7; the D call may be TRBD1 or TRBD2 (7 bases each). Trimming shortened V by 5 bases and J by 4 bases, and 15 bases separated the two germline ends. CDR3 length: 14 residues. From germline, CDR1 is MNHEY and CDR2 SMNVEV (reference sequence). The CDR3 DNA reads TGTGCCAGCAGTACCCGACAGGGAGGGTACGAGCAGTACTTC. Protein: CASSTRQGGYEQYF.

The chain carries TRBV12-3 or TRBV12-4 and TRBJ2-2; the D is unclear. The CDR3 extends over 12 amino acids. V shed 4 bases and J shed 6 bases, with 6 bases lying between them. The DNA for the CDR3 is TGTGCCAGCAGTTACAGTCCCGGGGAGCTGTTTTTT. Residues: CASSYSPGELFF.

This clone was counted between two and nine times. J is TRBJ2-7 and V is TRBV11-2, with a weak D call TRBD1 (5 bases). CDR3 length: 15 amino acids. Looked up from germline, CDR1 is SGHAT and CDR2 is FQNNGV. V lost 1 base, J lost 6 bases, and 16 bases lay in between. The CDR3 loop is CASSLAGGAPSEQYF. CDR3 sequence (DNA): TGTGCCAGCAGCTTAGCGGGTGGGGCCCCTTCCGAGCAGTACTTC.

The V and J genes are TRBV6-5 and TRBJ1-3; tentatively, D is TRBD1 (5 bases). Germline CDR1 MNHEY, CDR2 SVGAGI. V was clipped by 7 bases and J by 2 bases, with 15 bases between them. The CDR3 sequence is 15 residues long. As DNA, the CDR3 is TGTGCCAGCAACGGACAAGGAGGGGCTGGAAACACCATATATTTT. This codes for CASNGQGGAGNTIYF.

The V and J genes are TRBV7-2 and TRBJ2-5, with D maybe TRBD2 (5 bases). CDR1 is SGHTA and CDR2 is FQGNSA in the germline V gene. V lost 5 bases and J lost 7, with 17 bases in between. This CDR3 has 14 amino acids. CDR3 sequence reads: CASSVGDLLGTQYF. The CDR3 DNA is TGTGCCAGCAGCGTCGGAGATCTACTAGGGACCCAGTACTTC.

The CDR3 is CASSLGADNEQFF. CDR3 nucleotide sequence: TGCGCCAGCAGCTTGGGCGCGGACAATGAGCAGTTCTTC. This rearrangement joins TRBV5-1 to TRBJ2-1; D is uncertain. Germline V gives CDR1 SGHRS, CDR2 YFSETQ. Trimming took off 0 bases at V and 5 bases at J, with 6 bases between the two ends. This CDR3 is built from 13 residues.

CDR3 protein: CASSLHTGVGNTQYF. CDR3 bases: TGTGCCAGCAGCTTGCATACGGGAGTGGGAAATACGCAGTATTTT. This chain uses TRBV5-5 with TRBJ2-3; D possibly corresponds to TRBD2 (6 bases). The CDR3 has 15 residues. Trimming stripped 1 base from V and 7 bases from J, with 16 bases between. The V gene's germline CDR1 is SGHKS and CDR2 YYEKEE (reference sequence).